This entry lists 26 T cell receptor beta chains sequenced from one sample in a study of T-cell reconstitution after alpha-beta-depleted transplantation in children. Preparation of the TCRbeta library used unique molecular identifiers. MiXCR, applied by TCRdb to the PCR reads, yields one record per CDR3 protein. The sample has about 540,000 distinct CDR3 sequences, roughly 18% seen once; the top ten hold less than 4%. The sample consisted of PBMCs from the stem cell graft donor, taken from the stem cell graft. These TCRs come from a human donor who donated a stem cell graft to a child with acute lymphoblastic leukemia.

This clonotype was detected a few times. The chain joins TRBV12-3 or TRBV12-4 to TRBJ2-7; 11 nucleotides line up with TRBD2. This CDR3 has 15 amino acids. V lost 6 bases and J lost 0; bases outside the gene matches: 4. The CDR3 protein is CASRLAGGSSYEQYF. CDR3 bases: TGTGCCAGCAGGCTAGCGGGAGGATCCTCCTACGAGCAGTACTTC.

In its sample, this clonotype was seen a few times. The V call is TRBV20-1, the J call TRBJ2-4; 10 bases map to TRBD2. The CDR3 loop spans 17 amino acids. The V gene end was trimmed by 2 bases and the J gene end by 2 bases; junction bases not matched to a gene: 9. Germline V lookup: CDR1 DFQATT, CDR2 SNEGSKA (reference sequence). The CDR3 region is CSARTGLAEKTKNIQYF. The CDR3 DNA sequence: TGCAGTGCTAGAACAGGACTAGCGGAGAAAACCAAAAACATTCAGTACTTC.

This CDR3 is CASSIASAHYEQYF. In nucleotides, the CDR3 is TGTGCCAGTAGTATAGCGTCAGCCCACTACGAGCAGTACTTC. The rearrangement links TRBV19 to TRBJ2-7; unclear D gene. The germline V and J ends were trimmed by 1 base and 3 bases, with 10 bases remaining between them. CDR1 is LNHDA and CDR2 is SQIVND in the germline V gene (reference sequence). This CDR3 has 14 amino acids.

The V call is TRBV11-2, the J call TRBJ2-2; no definite D call. V was pared by 1 base and J by 5 bases, with 8 bases between. This CDR3 spans 14 amino acids. CDR1 is SGHAT and CDR2 is FQNNGV in the germline V gene. The CDR3 DNA sequence: TGTGCCAGCAGCTTAGTTACGAGTACCGGGGAGCTGTTTTTT. As protein: CASSLVTSTGELFF.

The chain employs TRBV20-1 and TRBJ1-1; 8 positions match TRBD1. This CDR3 is built from 13 residues. Unmatched junction bases numbered 10, after V lost 6 bases and J lost 7 bases. The germline gives CDR1 DFQATT, CDR2 SNEGSKA (reference sequence). The DNA for the CDR3 is TGCAGTGCCCCGTGGACAGGGCGCCATGAAGCTTTCTTT. Its translation: CSAPWTGRHEAFF.

This chain joins TRBV27 and TRBJ1-1; D uncertain. Germline-derived CDR1 and CDR2 are MNHEY and SMNVEV (reference sequence). V was cut by 3 bases and J by 1 base, with 9 bases left in between. There are 14 residues in the CDR3. The CDR3 here is CASSFTERNTEAFF. For the CDR3, the DNA is TGTGCCAGCAGTTTCACGGAGAGGAACACTGAAGCTTTCTTT.

This sequence joins TRBV7-9 and TRBJ2-3; TRBD2 matches at 10 bases. The CDR3 totals 15 residues. Germline V CDR1 and CDR2: SEHNR, FQNEAQ (reference sequence). V lost 4 bases to trimming and J lost 3 bases; unmatched junction nucleotides: 4. The CDR3 DNA is TGTGCCAGCAGCTCCCTAGCGGGAGTAACAGATACGCAGTATTTT. Residues: CASSSLAGVTDTQYF.

The V and J genes are TRBV12-3 or TRBV12-4 and TRBJ1-1, with TRBD1 as a possible D gene (5 bases). V dropped 3 bases and J dropped 10 bases, with 12 bases sitting between them. The CDR3 spans 12 residues. In DNA form, the CDR3 reads TGTGCCAGCAGTTTTTTGACGGGGGGAGCTTTCTTT. Translation: CASSFLTGGAFF.

In this sample, this clonotype turned up a few times. The V and J genes are TRBV25-1 and TRBJ2-7; 8 bases align to TRBD2. Germline CDR1 and CDR2: MGHDK and SYGVNS. The CDR3 covers 14 residues. V gave up 3 bases and J gave up 3 bases; unmatched junction bases: 4. DNA of the CDR3: TGTGCCAGCAGTGACCCGGGACTAGGCTACGAGCAGTACTTC. It translates to CASSDPGLGYEQYF.

This clonotype showed up many times. The chain employs TRBV5-6 and TRBJ1-2; D not resolved. V lost 5 bases to trimming and J lost 8 bases, with 10 bases between them. Germline V gene data show CDR1 as SGHDT and CDR2 as YYEEEE. The CDR3 spans 11 residues. The CDR3 nucleotides read TGTGCCAGCAGTTTGTCTGGGGGCTACACCTTC. Translated: CASSLSGGYTF.

This clonotype has just a few counts. V and J are TRBV4-1 and TRBJ2-3, with 14 bases that match TRBD2. V trimming: 4 bases; J trimming: 0 bases; junction bases outside the gene matches: 3. From germline, CDR1 is MGHRA and CDR2 YSYEKL. This CDR3 contains 17 residues. The CDR3 nucleotides are TGCGCCAGCAGCCCGGGACTAGCGGGAGAGAGCACAGATACGCAGTATTTT. It encodes CASSPGLAGESTDTQYF.

The rearrangement uses TRBV9 and TRBJ2-3; no definite D call. The CDR3 covers 13 residues. V lost 1 base to trimming and J lost 6 bases, with 9 bases between them. From germline, CDR1 is SGDLS and CDR2 YYNGEE. CDR3 nucleotide sequence: TGTGCCAGCAGCGTATCCTCACCGGATACGCAGTATTTT. It translates to CASSVSSPDTQYF.

Points on this clonotype: At one end, the junction sequence differs from germline, possibly due to a read error. The CDR3: CATSDDTGTRWNF. In DNA form, the CDR3 reads TGTGCCACCAGCGACGATACCGGGACACGGTGGAACTTC. The chain uses TRBV15 and TRBJ2-4; maybe TRBD1 (6 bases). The CDR3 spans 13 residues. Germline V gene data show CDR1 as LNHNV and CDR2 as YYDKDF (reference sequence). Based on the CDR3 plus reference TRBV15 and TRBJ2-4, the full variable domain is DAMVIQNPRYQVTQFGKPVTLSCSQTLNHNVMYWYQQKSSQAPKLLFHYYDKDFNNEADTPDNFQSRRPNTSFCFLDIRSPGLGDTAMYLCATSDDTGTRWNFGAGTRLSVL.

The rearrangement joins TRBV4-1 to TRBJ2-7, with 11 nucleotides matching TRBD2. Germline V gives CDR1 MGHRA, CDR2 YSYEKL. The CDR3 totals 15 residues. V trimming: 1 base; J trimming: 3 bases; junction bases outside the gene matches: 2. In nucleotides, the CDR3 is TGCGCCAGCAGCCAAGTGGGGACTAGCGGCTACGAGCAGTACTTC. It is translated as CASSQVGTSGYEQYF.

The chain uses TRBV7-3 and TRBJ2-1; D is undetermined. In germline, CDR1 is SGHTA, CDR2 FQGTGA. Trimming stripped 0 bases from V and 8 bases from J, with 17 bases between. CDR3 size: 16 residues. CDR3 in amino acids: CASSLTQNGARDEQFF. The CDR3 DNA follows: TGTGCCAGCAGCTTAACGCAGAACGGCGCTAGAGATGAGCAGTTCTTC.

This clonotype was detected only a few times. The V call is TRBV27, the J call TRBJ1-2; 8 bases fit TRBD1. V shed 4 bases and J 7 bases; nucleotides not matched to a gene: 11. Germline V gene sequence: CDR1 MNHEY, CDR2 SMNVEV (reference sequence). This CDR3 region has 15 residues. The CDR3 DNA follows: TGTGCCAGCAGTTACGGACAGGGAGGATGGTCTGGCTACACCTTC. Translated, it gives CASSYGQGGWSGYTF.

This clonotype was found many times. This chain connects TRBV29-1 to TRBJ2-1; 7 bases match TRBD2. The CDR3 is made up of 13 amino acids. Unmatched junction bases numbered 10, after V lost 8 bases and J lost 6 bases. Germline values: CDR1 SQVTM, CDR2 ANQGSEA. CDR3: CSSLGLGGNEQFF. The CDR3 DNA follows: TGCAGCTCTCTTGGACTAGGAGGCAATGAGCAGTTCTTC.

A few counts support this clonotype. The rearrangement uses TRBV9 and TRBJ1-3; possible D gene TRBD1, 6 bases. This CDR3 spans 18 amino acids. In germline, CDR1 is SGDLS, CDR2 YYNGEE. Trimming stripped 0 bases from V and 0 bases from J, with 16 bases between. CDR3 sequence (DNA): TGTGCCAGCAGCGTAGAAGGACAGCTTCATTTCTCTGGAAACACCATATATTTT. Amino acid sequence: CASSVEGQLHFSGNTIYF.

The chain couples TRBV27 to TRBJ2-7, with 8 bases that match TRBD2. After removal of 4 bases from V and 3 bases from J, the junction contained 5 bases not matched to a gene. Germline lookup yields CDR1 MNHEY and CDR2 SMNVEV (reference sequence). This CDR3 contains 14 residues. CDR3 sequence (DNA): TGTGCCAGCAGTTACGGGCGGGAGGTCTACGAGCAGTACTTC. As protein: CASSYGREVYEQYF.

The rearrangement joins TRBV19 to TRBJ2-1; D is undetermined. The CDR3 is 15 amino acids. Trimming cost V 3 bases and J 6 bases, with 15 bases left between them. Germline-derived CDR1 and CDR2 are LNHDA and SQIVND (reference sequence). CDR3 sequence: CASSITRTTSNEQFF. In DNA, the CDR3 is TGTGCCAGTAGTATCACCCGGACGACTTCCAATGAGCAGTTCTTC.

V gene TRBV12-3 or TRBV12-4 combines with J gene TRBJ1-5; D gene uncertain. The CDR3 totals 12 residues. Trimming removed 4 bases from V and 8 bases from J, with 9 bases in between. This chain's CDR3 is CASSSAREPQHF. The CDR3 DNA is TGTGCCAGCAGTTCGGCGCGTGAGCCCCAGCATTTT.

This clonotype was picked up many times. The junction departs from germline at one end; a sequencing error may be responsible. The rearrangement joins TRBV5-1 to TRBJ2-7, with TRBD1 matching 8 bases. The CDR3 consists of 14 residues. From germline, CDR1 is SGHRS and CDR2 YFSETQ. The DNA of the CDR3 is TGTGCCAGCAGCTTAGGACAGGGCGGCTACGAGCAGTACTTC. Translated, it gives CASSLGQGGYEQYF.

This clonotype was detected a few times. The chain has TRBV19 and TRBJ2-1; 9 positions match TRBD2. CDR3 length: 16 residues. V dropped 4 bases and J dropped 4; count of bases not matched to a gene: 8. CDR1 and CDR2 (germline): LNHDA, SQIVND (reference sequence). This CDR3 is CASSTQGLALYNEQFF. In nucleotides, the CDR3 is TGTGCCAGTAGTACGCAGGGACTAGCTTTATACAATGAGCAGTTCTTC.

The chain couples TRBV27 to TRBJ2-3; 7 bases map to TRBD2. The CDR3 extends over 15 amino acids. J was trimmed by 4 bases and V by 5 bases; bases with no gene match: 9. Germline lookup yields CDR1 MNHEY and CDR2 SMNVEV (reference sequence). CDR3 nucleotides: TGTGCCAGCAGTCTTCAGACTAGCTTTGCAGATACGCAGTATTTT. Translation: CASSLQTSFADTQYF.

This clonotype was observed a few times. This chain links TRBV7-9 with TRBJ2-5, with D unresolved. The CDR3 consists of 14 residues. Trimming pared 2 bases from V and 1 base from J, leaving 8 bases between. Germline CDR1 SEHNR, CDR2 FQNEAQ (reference sequence). The CDR3 is CASSLPQVQETQYF. The CDR3 bases are TGTGCCAGCAGCTTACCTCAAGTCCAAGAGACCCAGTACTTC. Based on the CDR3 plus reference TRBV7-9 and TRBJ2-5, the full variable domain is DTGVSQNPRHKITKRGQNVTFRCDPISEHNRLYWYRQTLGQGPEFLTYFQNEAQLEKSRLLSDRFSAERPKGSFSTLEIQRTEQGDSAMYLCASSLPQVQETQYFGPGTRLLVL.

The chain uses TRBV6-1 and TRBJ2-7; TRBD1 matches 9 bases. Germline CDR1 MNHNS, CDR2 SASEGT. The CDR3 consists of 14 residues. V shed 6 bases and J 0 bases; nucleotides not matched to a gene: 3. DNA for the CDR3: TGTGCCAGCAGACAACAGGGGGCCTCCTACGAGCAGTACTTC. It translates to CASRQQGASYEQYF.